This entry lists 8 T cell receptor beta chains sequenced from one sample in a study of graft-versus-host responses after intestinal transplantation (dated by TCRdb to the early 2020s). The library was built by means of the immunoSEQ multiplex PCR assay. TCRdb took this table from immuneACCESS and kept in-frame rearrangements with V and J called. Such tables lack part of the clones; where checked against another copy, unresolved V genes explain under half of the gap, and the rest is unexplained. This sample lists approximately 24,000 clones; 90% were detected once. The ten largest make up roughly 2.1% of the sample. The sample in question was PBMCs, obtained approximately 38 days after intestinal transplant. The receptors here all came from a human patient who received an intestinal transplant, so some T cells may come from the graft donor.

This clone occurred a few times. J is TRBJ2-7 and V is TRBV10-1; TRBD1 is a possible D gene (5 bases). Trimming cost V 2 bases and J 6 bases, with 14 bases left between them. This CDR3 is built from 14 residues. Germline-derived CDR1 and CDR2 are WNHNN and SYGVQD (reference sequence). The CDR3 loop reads CASSELDRFSEQYF. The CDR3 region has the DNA TGCGCCAGCAGTGAGCTCGACAGATTTAGCGAGCAGTACTTC.

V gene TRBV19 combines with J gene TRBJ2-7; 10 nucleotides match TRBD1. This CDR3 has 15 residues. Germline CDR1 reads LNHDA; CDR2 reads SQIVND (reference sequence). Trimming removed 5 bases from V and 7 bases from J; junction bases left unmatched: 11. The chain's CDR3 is CASSAGTGALYEQYF. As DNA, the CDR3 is TGTGCCAGTAGTGCCGGGACAGGGGCCCTCTATGAGCAGTACTTC.

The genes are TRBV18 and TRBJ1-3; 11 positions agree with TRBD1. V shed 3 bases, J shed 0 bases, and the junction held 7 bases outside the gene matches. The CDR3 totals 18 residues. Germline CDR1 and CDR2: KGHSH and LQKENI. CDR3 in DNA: TGTGCCAGCTCACCCTTGTCCGGGACAGGGGGCTCTGGAAACACCATATATTTT. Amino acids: CASSPLSGTGGSGNTIYF. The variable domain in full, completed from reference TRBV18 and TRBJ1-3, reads NAGVMQNPRHLVRRRGQEARLRCSPMKGHSHVYWYRQLPEEGLKFMVYLQKENIIDESGMPKERFSAEFPKEGPSILRIQQVVRGDSAAYFCASSPLSGTGGSGNTIYFGEGSWLTVV.

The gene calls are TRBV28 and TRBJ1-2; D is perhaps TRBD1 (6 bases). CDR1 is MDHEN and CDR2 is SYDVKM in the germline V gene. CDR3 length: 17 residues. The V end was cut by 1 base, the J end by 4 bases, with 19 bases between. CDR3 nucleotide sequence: TGTGCCAGCAGTTTATTATCCCCTACAACAGGGCTCTATGGCTACACCTTC. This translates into CASSLLSPTTGLYGYTF.

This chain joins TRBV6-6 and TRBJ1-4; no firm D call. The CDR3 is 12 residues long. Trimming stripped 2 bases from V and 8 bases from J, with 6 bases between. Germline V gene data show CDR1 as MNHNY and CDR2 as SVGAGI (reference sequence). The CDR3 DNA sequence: TGTGCCAGCAGTTACCTAGGCGAAAAACTGTTTTTT. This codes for CASSYLGEKLFF.

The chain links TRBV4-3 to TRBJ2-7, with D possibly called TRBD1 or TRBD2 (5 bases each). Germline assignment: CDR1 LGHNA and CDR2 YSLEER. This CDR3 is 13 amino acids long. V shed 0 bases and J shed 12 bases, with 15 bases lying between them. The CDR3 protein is CASSQDMGDRRYF. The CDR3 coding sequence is TGCGCCAGCAGCCAAGATATGGGGGACCGGAGGTACTTC.

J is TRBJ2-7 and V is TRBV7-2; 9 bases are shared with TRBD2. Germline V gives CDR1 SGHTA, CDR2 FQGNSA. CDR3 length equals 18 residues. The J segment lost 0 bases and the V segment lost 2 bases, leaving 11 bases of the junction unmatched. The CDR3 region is CASSLSTSGPGSSYEQYF. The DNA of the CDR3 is TGTGCCAGCAGCTTAAGCACTAGCGGGCCTGGCAGCTCCTACGAGCAGTACTTC. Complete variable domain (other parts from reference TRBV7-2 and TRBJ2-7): GAGVSQSPSNKVTEKGKDVELRCDPISGHTALYWYRQSLGQGLEFLIYFQGNSAPDKSGLPSDRFSAERTGGSVSTLTIQRTQQEDSAVYLCASSLSTSGPGSSYEQYFGPGTRLTVT.

The CDR3: CASSIRQSSYEQYF. The CDR3 DNA reads TGTGCCAGCAGCATAAGACAGTCCTCCTACGAGCAGTACTTC. V is TRBV6-5 and J is TRBJ2-7; D perhaps matches TRBD1 (5 bases). V dropped 6 bases and J dropped 0 bases, with 12 bases sitting between them. The CDR3 extends over 14 amino acids. Germline V lookup: CDR1 MNHEY, CDR2 SVGAGI.